This T cell receptor (beta chain) derives from a study of T cell repertoires in cytomegalovirus infection. About the study: Both a matching HLA type and CMV infection were indicated by public TCR beta signatures. Findings of the study overall: It was HLA-C-restricted CMV-specific TCR beta clonotypes that dominated the response ex vivo. Carriers of CMV and the relevant HLA type were discriminated by public TCR beta frequency.

Regarding this clonotype: Its antigen is not identified.

The junction had 16 bases not matched to a gene; V was cut back by 3 bases and J by 4 bases. The CDR3 is made up of 17 amino acids. CDR1 and CDR2 from the germline V gene are DFQATT and SNEGSKA (reference sequence). TCRdb reprocessed the reads via MiXCR and lists one record per CDR3 protein. Altogether fewer than 900,000 distinct CDR3 sequences are present, almost 30% being singletons, with the ten largest covering over 10%. The V call is TRBV20-1, the J call TRBJ1-2; TRBD1 matches at 8 bases. This clonotype was obtained from a human donor in good health (CMV status not recorded). Some clones in this sample may be carry-over from other donors' samples. Sample: cultured CD8+ T cells from PBMCs, taken from culture after CMV antigen stimulation. The CDR3 coding sequence is TGCAGTGCTAGTGGCGGTGGACAGGGTGCCTCATTCTATGGCTACACCTTC. Translated, it gives CSASGGGQGASFYGYTF.